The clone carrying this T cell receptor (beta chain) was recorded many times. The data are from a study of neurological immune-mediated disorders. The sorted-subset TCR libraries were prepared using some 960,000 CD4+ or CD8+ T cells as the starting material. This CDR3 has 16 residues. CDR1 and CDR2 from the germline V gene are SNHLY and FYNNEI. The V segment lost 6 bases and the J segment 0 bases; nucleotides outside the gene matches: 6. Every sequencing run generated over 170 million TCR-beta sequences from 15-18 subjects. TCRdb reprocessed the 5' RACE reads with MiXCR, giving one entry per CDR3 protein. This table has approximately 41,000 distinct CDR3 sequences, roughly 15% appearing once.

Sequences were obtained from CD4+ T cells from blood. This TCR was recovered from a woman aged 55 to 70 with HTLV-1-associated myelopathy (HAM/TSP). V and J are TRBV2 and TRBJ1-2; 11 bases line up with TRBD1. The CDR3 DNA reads TGTGCCAGCAGCCGGGACAGGGGGACCACTAACTATGGCTACACCTTC. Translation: CASSRDRGTTNYGYTF. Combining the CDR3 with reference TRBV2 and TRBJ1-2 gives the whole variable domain EPEVTQTPSHQVTQMGQEVILRCVPISNHLYFYWYRQILGQKVEFLVSFYNNEISEKSEIFDDQFSVERPDGSNFTLKIRSTKLEDSAMYFCASSRDRGTTNYGYTFGSGTRLTVV.